The 9 T cell receptor beta chains below all came from one sample that was sequenced in a study of tumor-infiltrating lymphocytes in primary liver carcinoma. Starting material of 450 to 500 ng total RNA yielded TCR beta cDNA via a constant-region primer. Three-round nested multiplex PCR performed with slightly modified ARM-PCR produced the TCR beta libraries. Researchers ran the first two PCR rounds for roughly 11 cycles each with TRBV1-TRBV30 forward primers and a C-beta reverse primer. TCRdb reprocessed the multiplex PCR reads with MiXCR, giving one entry per CDR3 protein. The sample lists about 100,000 distinct CDR3 sequences, around 70% occurring once. Extraction of RNA together with DNA used about 17-31 mg of unsorted bulk tissue. The sample comprised tumor-adjacent normal liver tissue. Source of these receptors: a man aged 40-49 years with primary liver carcinoma and hepatitis B virus infection.

As regards this clonotype: This CDR3 fails to terminate in the conserved phenylalanine or tryptophan, so it likely reflects a read error. The rearrangement joins TRBV29-1 to TRBJ2-7, with TRBD2 identical over 7 bases. Germline values: CDR1 SQVTM, CDR2 ANQGSEA. V lost 2 bases and J lost 0; bases outside the gene matches: 7. The CDR3 runs 15 residues. The DNA for the CDR3 is TGCAGCGTTGAACTAACGGGAGGTACCTCCTACGAGCAGTACATC. Translating it yields CSVELTGGTSYEQYI.

This clonotype was counted a single time. Its ends do not fully match the called genes, so a read error is possible. The J gene is TRBJ2-5, the V gene TRBV12-3 or TRBV12-4, with D possibly being TRBD2 (5 bases). This CDR3 has 12 amino acids. The CDR3 loop is CVSGLSLETQYF. CDR3 sequence (DNA): TGTGTCAGCGGTTTAAGTCTAGAGACCCAGTACTTC.

Points on this clonotype: The junction shows a germline mismatch at one end, possibly a read error. The gene calls are TRBV5-5 and TRBJ1-1; D is unclear. Germline CDR1 reads SGHKS; CDR2 reads YYEKEE (reference sequence). CDR3 length equals 13 residues. This CDR3 reads CTSSLGGCTEAFF. The CDR3 region has the DNA TGTACCAGCAGCTTGGGAGGTTGCACTGAAGCTTTCTTT.

This clonotype appeared many times. CDR3 DNA sequence: TGTGCCAGCAGCTTGGTCGGGAGGGCCTACAATGAGCAGTTCTTC. Translated, it gives CASSLVGRAYNEQFF. The chain recombines TRBV5-6 with TRBJ2-1; 8 nucleotides align to TRBD2. V was pared by 0 bases and J by 2 bases, with 1 base of the junction left unmatched. This CDR3 is 15 amino acids long. Germline CDR1 SGHDT, CDR2 YYEEEE.

The chain uses TRBV2 and TRBJ2-6; D possibly corresponds to TRBD2 (7 bases). In germline, CDR1 is SNHLY, CDR2 FYNNEI. This CDR3 spans 14 amino acids. Trimming took off 8 bases at V and 2 bases at J, with 10 bases between the two ends. The CDR3 region has the DNA TGTGCCAGCGCGGGGGCTACTGGGGCCAACGTCCTGACTTTC. Protein product: CASAGATGANVLTF.

The sample holds a few counts of this clonotype. A read error may explain this, as a much larger clone is one base away. The conserved phenylalanine or tryptophan is not found at the CDR3 terminus, so this likely reflects a read error. V usage is TRBV4-2 and J usage is TRBJ2-3, with no clear D. CDR1 and CDR2 (germline): LGHNA, YNFKEQ. V was pared by 0 bases and J by 0 bases, with 7 bases between. The CDR3 runs 15 residues. The CDR3 sequence is CASSQDRTSTDTQYL. In nucleotides, the CDR3 is TGTGCCAGCAGCCAAGACAGAACTAGCACAGATACGCAGTATCTT.

This clonotype has at least ten counts. V gene TRBV6-1 combines with J gene TRBJ2-4; TRBD2 matches at 8 bases. Germline V CDR1 and CDR2: MNHNS, SASEGT. CDR3 length: 14 amino acids. Trimming removed 0 bases from V and 7 bases from J; junction bases left unmatched: 2. CDR3 sequence (DNA): TGTGCCAGCAGTGAAGCCGGGACTAGGAACATTCAGTACTTC. Translation: CASSEAGTRNIQYF.

In its sample, this clonotype was seen once. A read error is likely, as this CDR3 ends without the conserved phenylalanine or tryptophan. Because the CDR3's place on the DNA is in doubt, the DNA is left out and the CDR3 is given as listed by TCRdb. The chain links TRBV11-2 to TRBJ2-2. Germline V lookup: CDR1 SGHAT, CDR2 FQNNGV. The CDR3 is made up of 14 amino acids, end residues included. CDR3 amino acids: CASSSSNYEGEVFS.

This clonotype was observed many times. V and J are TRBV5-1 and TRBJ2-1; 12 nucleotides match TRBD2. Trimming cost V 0 bases and J 8 bases; bases outside gene matches: 6. CDR1 and CDR2 from the germline V gene are SGHRS and YFSETQ. The CDR3 is 16 residues long. The CDR3 region has the DNA TGCGCCAGCAGCTTGGTGTCCCTAGCGGGAGGGTATGAGCAGTTCTTC. Translated: CASSLVSLAGGYEQFF.